This TCR beta chain is from a study of beta chain features in type 1 diabetes. Study-wide results and caveats: It was not settled here whether HLA type affects TCRB rearrangement. TCRB CDR3 length was moderately but significantly reduced in all four CD4+ subsets of Type 1 diabetes patients. Compared with healthy donors, patients appeared to share more similar naive, central memory and regulatory TCRB repertoires.

The CDR3 is 15 amino acids. The germline gives CDR1 MGHRA, CDR2 YSYEKL. The V end was cut by 0 bases, the J end by 4 bases, with 12 bases between. The entirety of the isolated RNA underwent reverse transcription, so expressed TCRB transcripts were sequenced. The data were produced by immunoSEQ multiplex PCR, yet TCRdb's version contains in-frame clones alone and is incomplete. The sample has hundreds of thousands of clones, over 13% seen once. As for this clone: Antigen specificity is unknown.

CD45RO/CCR7/CD25/CD127/CD95/CD27 separated CD4+ naive, central memory, regulatory and stem cell-like memory cells by sorting. Sequenced input: naive CD4+ T cells from blood. The receptor comes from a man between 18 and 35 years old with type 1 diabetes. The chain combines TRBV4-1 with TRBJ1-2; weak D call: TRBD1 (6 bases). CDR3 sequence reads: CASSQDVSGAYGYTF. CDR3 nucleotide sequence: TGCGCCAGCAGCCAAGATGTGTCGGGGGCCTATGGCTACACCTTC.